These 3 T cell receptor beta chains were sequenced from one sample in a study of blood T cell repertoires in COVID-19. Generated by immunoSEQ multiplex PCR, the TCRdb table keeps only in-frame clones and is missing some. The sample includes 240,000 or so clones, about nine tenths seen only once; the top ten take 7.2%. Sequences were obtained from peripheral blood. These receptors were collected from a man aged 60 to 75 who had recovered from COVID-19.

The chain employs TRBV5-8 and TRBJ2-1; 9 bases align to TRBD2. The CDR3 totals 14 residues. The V gene end was trimmed by 2 bases and the J gene end by 8 bases; junction bases not matched to a gene: 5. Germline assignment: CDR1 SGHTS and CDR2 YDEGEE. CDR3 protein: CASSLSGGPYEQFF. The DNA for the CDR3 is TGTGCCAGCAGCTTAAGCGGGGGGCCCTATGAGCAGTTCTTC.

This sequence joins TRBV18 and TRBJ1-2; 7 bases map to TRBD1. J gave up 4 bases and V 2 bases, and 7 bases lay outside the gene matches. This CDR3 is 15 amino acids long. Germline CDR1 KGHSH, CDR2 LQKENI. In DNA, the CDR3 is TGTGCCAGCTCACCATCCCGGGACAGTCTCTATGGCTACACCTTC. Residues: CASSPSRDSLYGYTF. Combining the CDR3 with reference TRBV18 and TRBJ1-2 gives the whole variable domain NAGVMQNPRHLVRRRGQEARLRCSPMKGHSHVYWYRQLPEEGLKFMVYLQKENIIDESGMPKERFSAEFPKEGPSILRIQQVVRGDSAAYFCASSPSRDSLYGYTFGSGTRLTVV.

The rearrangement links TRBV27 to TRBJ2-3, with D perhaps TRBD2 (6 bases). Trimming left V 3 bases short and J 2 bases short, with 15 bases between. This CDR3 is 16 amino acids long. CDR1 is MNHEY and CDR2 is SMNVEV in the germline V gene (reference sequence). Here the CDR3 DNA reads TGTGCCAGCAGTTTCTTCTCTGGGGGGTACACAGATACGCAGTATTTT. Protein sequence: CASSFFSGGYTDTQYF.